This T cell receptor (beta chain) was obtained from a study of T-cell memory formation after mild COVID-19. Study information: Among the donors, TCR clusters were largely specific to each donor.

Overall study findings and caveats: Contracting clones localized mainly to CM and EM when CD4+ and mainly to EMRA when CD8+. In pre-infection memory, a portion of responding clones appeared, which suggested that cross-reactive memory joined.

From the 5' RACE reads, TCRdb called clonotypes with MiXCR, one entry per CDR3 protein. The data show fewer than 350,000 distinct CDR3 sequences, roughly 8% seen once. Germline V gives CDR1 MNHEY, CDR2 SVGEGT. This CDR3 has 15 residues. J gave up 4 bases and V 5 bases, and 11 bases lay outside the gene matches. For this clonotype: Its antigen is unknown.

This chain connects TRBV6-2 or TRBV6-3 to TRBJ2-7; 7 positions match TRBD2. The clonotype originates from a man aged 18 to 30 who had mild COVID-19 (a few samples of this study predate the infection). Cell type and time point are not known. Sequenced input: PBMCs or a T cell subset sorted from them (not recorded which). DNA for the CDR3: TGTGCCAGCAGTAACAAGCGGGGAGTCCGTTACGAGCAGTACGTC. It yields the protein CASSNKRGVRYEQYV.